This T cell receptor (beta chain) was obtained from a study of cytomegalovirus exposure and HLA in healthy donors. General study findings and limits: HLA alleles showed associations with 16,951 TCR beta sequences in a later analysis, at a 0.05 false discovery rate.

Germline CDR1 is SGHTA and CDR2 is FQGNSA. The V gene end was trimmed by 4 bases and the J gene end by 5 bases; junction bases not matched to a gene: 9. The CDR3 totals 16 residues. This clone has only a few counts. Its antigen is still unknown. 60 Vbeta and 13 Jbeta primers were used in PCR. The repertoire was sequenced with immunoSEQ multiplex PCR; TCRdb's copy has only in-frame clones and lacks some. This sample has over 80,000 clones, with roughly 76% found just once. This receptor was obtained from a middle-aged man in good health and CMV-seronegative. The source material was PBMCs. This chain links TRBV7-2 with TRBJ1-4; 8 bases fit TRBD1. The CDR3 bases are TGTGCCAGCAGCTCACAACCGGGACAGGAGAATGAAAAACTGTTTTTT. As protein: CASSSQPGQENEKLFF.